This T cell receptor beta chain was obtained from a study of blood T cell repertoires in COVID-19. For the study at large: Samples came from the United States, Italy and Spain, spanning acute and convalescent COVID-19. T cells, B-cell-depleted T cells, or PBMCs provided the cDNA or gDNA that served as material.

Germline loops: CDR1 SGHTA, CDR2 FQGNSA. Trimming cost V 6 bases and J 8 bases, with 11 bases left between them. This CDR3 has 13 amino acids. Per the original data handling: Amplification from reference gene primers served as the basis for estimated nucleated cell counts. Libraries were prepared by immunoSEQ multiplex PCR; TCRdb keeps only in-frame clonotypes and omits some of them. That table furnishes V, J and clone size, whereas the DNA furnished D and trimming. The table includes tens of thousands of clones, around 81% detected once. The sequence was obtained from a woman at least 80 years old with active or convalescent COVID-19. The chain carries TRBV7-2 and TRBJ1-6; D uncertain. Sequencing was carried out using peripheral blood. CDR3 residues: CASRARDYSPLHF. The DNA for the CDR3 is TGTGCCAGCAGGGCGAGGGATTATTCACCCCTCCACTTT.